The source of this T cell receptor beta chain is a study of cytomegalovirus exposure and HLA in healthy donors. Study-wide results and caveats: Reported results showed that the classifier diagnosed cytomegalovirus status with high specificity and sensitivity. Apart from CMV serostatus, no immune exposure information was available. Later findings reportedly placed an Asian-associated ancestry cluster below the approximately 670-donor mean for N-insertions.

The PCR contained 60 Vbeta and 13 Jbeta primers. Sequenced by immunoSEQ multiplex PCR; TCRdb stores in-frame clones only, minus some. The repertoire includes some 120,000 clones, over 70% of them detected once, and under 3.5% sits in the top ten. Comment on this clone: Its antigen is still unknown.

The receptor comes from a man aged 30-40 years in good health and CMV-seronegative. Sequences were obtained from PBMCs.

CDR3 sequence: CASSIQGAVQPQHF. The CDR3 region has the DNA TGTGCCAGCTCTATACAGGGGGCCGTTCAGCCCCAGCATTTT. This chain connects TRBV27 to TRBJ1-5, with 9 bases matching TRBD1. J lost 6 bases, V lost 8 bases, and 8 bases had no gene match. The CDR3 sequence is 14 residues long. The germline CDR1 and CDR2 sequences are MNHEY and SMNVEV (reference sequence).